The present TCR beta chain was sequenced within a study of CD8 T cells in ankylosing spondylitis. Comments on this clonotype: This may come from a read error, since a much larger clone is one base off.

CDR3 length: 12 amino acids. A single record per CDR3 protein comes from TCRdb applying MiXCR to the 5' RACE reads. The sample carries 150,000 to 200,000 distinct CDR3 sequences, roughly 18% recorded once. The clonotype originates from a male donor between 10 and 30 years old with ankylosing spondylitis or in good health (not recorded which). The chain couples TRBV12-3 or TRBV12-4 to TRBJ1-5; D gene ambiguous. Sequencing was carried out using blood, either unsorted or a sorted T cell fraction (not recorded which). CDR3 loop: CASRGGNKPQHF. CDR3 DNA: TGTGCCAGCAGGGGTGGCAATAAGCCCCAGCATTTT.